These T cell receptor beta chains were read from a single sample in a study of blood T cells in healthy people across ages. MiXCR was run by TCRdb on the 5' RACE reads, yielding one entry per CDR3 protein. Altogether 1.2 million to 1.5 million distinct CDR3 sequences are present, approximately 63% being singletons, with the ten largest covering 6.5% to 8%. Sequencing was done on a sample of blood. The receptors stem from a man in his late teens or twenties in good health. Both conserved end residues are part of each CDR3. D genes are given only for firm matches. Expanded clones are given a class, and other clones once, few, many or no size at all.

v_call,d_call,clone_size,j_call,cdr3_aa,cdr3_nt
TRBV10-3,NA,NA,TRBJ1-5,CATTKEKQGNQPQHF,TGTGCCACGACAAAAGAAAAACAGGGAAATCAGCCCCAGCATTTT
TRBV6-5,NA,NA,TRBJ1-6,CASSYSWAGNWALHF,TGTGCCAGCAGTTACTCGTGGGCCGGTAATTGGGCCCTCCACTTT
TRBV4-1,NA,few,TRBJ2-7,CASSQPHAGKSYEQYF,TGCGCCAGCAGCCAACCTCACGCGGGAAAATCCTACGAGCAGTACTTC
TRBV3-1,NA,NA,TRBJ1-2,CASSQQRRGGSDGYTF,TGTGCCAGCAGCCAACAAAGGCGGGGGGGTTCGGATGGCTACACCTTC
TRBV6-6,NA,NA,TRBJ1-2,CASSTPEGPGSYTF,TGTGCCAGCAGTACTCCCGAGGGGCCTGGGAGCTACACCTTC
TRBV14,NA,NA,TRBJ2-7,CASSQAWRTVPYEQYF,TGTGCCAGCAGCCAAGCTTGGAGGACCGTACCCTACGAGCAGTACTTC
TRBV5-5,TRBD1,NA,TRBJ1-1,CASSITRDRPNTEAFF,TGTGCCAGCAGCATCACTCGGGACAGACCAAACACTGAAGCTTTCTTT
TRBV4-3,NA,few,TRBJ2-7,CASSQELGQGHEQYF,TGCGCCAGCAGCCAAGAGTTGGGTCAGGGCCACGAGCAGTACTTC
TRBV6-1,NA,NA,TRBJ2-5,CASRTEYQETQYF,TGTGCCAGCCGGACAGAGTACCAAGAGACCCAGTACTTC
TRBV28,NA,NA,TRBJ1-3,CASSPWGAGNTIYF,TGTGCCAGCAGTCCGTGGGGGGCTGGAAACACCATATATTTT
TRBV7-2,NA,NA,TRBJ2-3,CASSLAGVSDTQYF,TGTGCCAGCAGCTTAGCGGGAGTTTCCGATACGCAGTATTTT